This is a list of T cell receptor beta chains from one sample in a study of CD8 T cells in ankylosing spondylitis. TCRdb reanalysed the 5' RACE reads using MiXCR and keeps one entry per CDR3 protein. Of a few hundred thousand distinct CDR3 sequences listed, 10% to 13% are singletons. Sequences were obtained from blood, either unsorted or a sorted T cell fraction (not recorded which). These receptor sequences come from a male donor with ankylosing spondylitis or in good health (not recorded which). The CDR3 runs from the conserved cysteine through the conserved F or W. The D gene is left open where the match is weak. Clone size is not always given. Where it is, it says once, few, many or a class for expanded clones.

d_call: TRBD2; cdr3_length: 14; j_call: TRBJ2-7; v_call: TRBV12-3/TRBV12-4; clone_size: few; cdr3_nt: TGTGCCAGCAGTCCTCAGGGACTAGCCTACGAGCAGTACTTC; cdr3_aa: CASSPQGLAYEQYF
d_call: TRBD1; cdr3_length: 17; j_call: TRBJ2-2; v_call: TRBV3-1; clone_size: -; cdr3_nt: TGTGCCAGCAGCCCCCTCGGGACAGGGGCGGTGACCGGGGAGCTGTTTTTT; cdr3_aa: CASSPLGTGAVTGELFF
d_call: -; cdr3_length: 14; j_call: TRBJ2-2; v_call: TRBV6-1; clone_size: few; cdr3_nt: TGTGCCAGCAGAGAAACTAGGAACACCGGGGAGCTGTTTTTT; cdr3_aa: CASRETRNTGELFF
d_call: -; cdr3_length: 15; j_call: TRBJ1-5; v_call: TRBV11-2; clone_size: many; cdr3_nt: TGTGCCAGCAGTTCTGGGACGGGGATAGGATCGCCCCAGCATTTT; cdr3_aa: CASSSGTGIGSPQHF
d_call: -; cdr3_length: 13; j_call: TRBJ2-7; v_call: TRBV6-2/TRBV6-3; clone_size: -; cdr3_nt: TGTGCCAGCATCTCTAGCGCTGCCTGGGAGCAGTACTTC; cdr3_aa: CASISSAAWEQYF
d_call: -; cdr3_length: 14; j_call: TRBJ2-1; v_call: TRBV12-3/TRBV12-4; clone_size: many; cdr3_nt: TGTGCCACCGCGGAATTGAACCCGTGGGTTGAGCAGTTCTTC; cdr3_aa: CATAELNPWVEQFF
d_call: -; cdr3_length: 16; j_call: TRBJ2-2; v_call: TRBV18; clone_size: few; cdr3_nt: TGTGCCAGCTCCGAAACAGGGATCGGGAACACCGGGGAGCTGTTTTTT; cdr3_aa: CASSETGIGNTGELFF
d_call: TRBD1; cdr3_length: 14; j_call: TRBJ1-2; v_call: TRBV7-9; clone_size: many; cdr3_nt: TGTGCCAGCAGCCCCGGACAGGGGATCTATGGCTACACCTTC; cdr3_aa: CASSPGQGIYGYTF
d_call: -; cdr3_length: 14; j_call: TRBJ2-3; v_call: TRBV5-6; clone_size: many; cdr3_nt: TGTGCCAGCAGCTTGGGTGGGGCCCCAGATACGCAGTATTTT; cdr3_aa: CASSLGGAPDTQYF
d_call: -; cdr3_length: 14; j_call: TRBJ2-3; v_call: TRBV20-1; clone_size: many; cdr3_nt: TGCAGTGCTAGAGGTCGGATTAGCACAGATACGCAGTATTTT; cdr3_aa: CSARGRISTDTQYF
d_call: -; cdr3_length: 15; j_call: TRBJ2-3; v_call: TRBV12-3/TRBV12-4; clone_size: many; cdr3_nt: TGTGCCAGCAGCCCCAGCGGACAGCCCACAGATACGCAGTATTTT; cdr3_aa: CASSPSGQPTDTQYF
d_call: TRBD1; cdr3_length: 16; j_call: TRBJ1-4; v_call: TRBV4-2; clone_size: many; cdr3_nt: TGTGCCAGCAGCCGAGGGACAGGGGGTGGTATTGAAAAACTGTTTTTT; cdr3_aa: CASSRGTGGGIEKLFF
d_call: TRBD2; cdr3_length: 16; j_call: TRBJ2-3; v_call: TRBV10-3; clone_size: many; cdr3_nt: TGTGCCACAGCTTGGGGCGCGGGGGGTTCTAAAGATACGCAGTATTTT; cdr3_aa: CATAWGAGGSKDTQYF
d_call: TRBD1; cdr3_length: 16; j_call: TRBJ2-5; v_call: TRBV7-6; clone_size: -; cdr3_nt: TGTGCCAGCAGCAAAACCGGGACAGGGGTCGATAAGACCCAGTACTTC; cdr3_aa: CASSKTGTGVDKTQYF
d_call: -; cdr3_length: 15; j_call: TRBJ1-1; v_call: TRBV9; clone_size: few; cdr3_nt: TGTGCCAGCAGCGTAGTCCCCAGGGGGAACACTGAAGCTTTCTTT; cdr3_aa: CASSVVPRGNTEAFF
d_call: TRBD2; cdr3_length: 16; j_call: TRBJ2-1; v_call: TRBV7-2; clone_size: few; cdr3_nt: TGTGCCAGCAGCTTAGCGCGACTAGCGGCCTACAATGAGCAGTTCTTC; cdr3_aa: CASSLARLAAYNEQFF
d_call: TRBD1; cdr3_length: 15; j_call: TRBJ1-5; v_call: TRBV7-9; clone_size: many; cdr3_nt: TGTGCCAGCAGCTCAAAGGGACAGGGGAATCAGCCCCAGCATTTT; cdr3_aa: CASSSKGQGNQPQHF